A single sample gave rise to the 26 T cell receptor beta chains below, sequenced in a study of T-cell reconstitution after alpha-beta-depleted transplantation in children. Using unique molecular identifiers, the investigators prepared the TCRbeta library. A single record per CDR3 protein comes from TCRdb applying MiXCR to the PCR reads. The profile shows about 420,000 distinct CDR3 sequences, 15% to 20% of them singletons. Sequences were derived from PBMCs, mostly from graft donor cells, sampled 360 days after TCRalphabeta/CD19-depleted stem cell transplant. Receptors were obtained from a boy in the first two years of life who had a stem cell transplant for Wiskott-Aldrich syndrome, so the T cells may come from the graft donor.

In this sample, this clonotype turned up a few times. J is TRBJ2-1 and V is TRBV6-7, with TRBD1 matching over 9 bases. TRBV6-7 is placed among ORFs of uncertain function. Unmatched junction bases numbered 6, after V lost 2 bases and J lost 4 bases. This CDR3 spans 16 amino acids. As DNA, the CDR3 is TGTGCCAGCAGTTACCGCCGGGACAGGGTATACAATGAGCAGTTCTTC. Its translation: CASSYRRDRVYNEQFF.

This clonotype was found a few times. The V gene is TRBV24-1, the J gene TRBJ2-1; no clear D. Germline V gives CDR1 KGHDR, CDR2 SFDVKD. V was cut by 7 bases and J by 5 bases, with 5 bases left in between. The CDR3 covers 11 residues. As DNA, the CDR3 is TGTGCCACCAGGTCTGACAATGAGCAGTTCTTC. It encodes CATRSDNEQFF.

This clonotype has just a few counts. The rearrangement joins TRBV5-1 to TRBJ2-7; tentative D call: TRBD2 (6 bases). This CDR3 is built from 14 residues. The germline CDR1 and CDR2 sequences are SGHRS and YFSETQ. Trimming took 1 base from V and 2 from J, leaving 10 bases between them. The CDR3 DNA reads TGCGCCAGCAGCTTGACTAGCCCGACCTACGAGCAGTACTTC. It codes for CASSLTSPTYEQYF.

The V gene is TRBV5-4, the J gene TRBJ2-3; no clear D. Germline values: CDR1 SGHNT, CDR2 YYREEE (reference sequence). The V and J ends lost 4 bases and 3 bases respectively, with 18 bases between them. The CDR3 covers 16 residues. The chain's CDR3 is CASSPDSALGTDTQYF. As DNA, the CDR3 is TGTGCCAGCAGCCCCGACTCGGCCTTAGGGACAGATACGCAGTATTTT.

The rearrangement links TRBV6-1 to TRBJ2-3; D ambiguous. The CDR3 runs 12 residues. Germline V gives CDR1 MNHNS, CDR2 SASEGT. V was trimmed by 2 bases and J by 5 bases, leaving 5 bases between them. The CDR3 coding sequence is TGTGCCAGCAGTGAATCGGTAGATACGCAGTATTTT. This sequence encodes CASSESVDTQYF.

The chain combines TRBV6-1 with TRBJ2-5, with D perhaps given as TRBD1 or TRBD2 (6 bases each). The V and J ends lost 10 bases and 4 bases respectively, with 22 bases between them. Germline lookup yields CDR1 MNHNS and CDR2 SASEGT. This CDR3 region has 15 residues. The CDR3 DNA sequence: TGTGCCATCCAGACCGCGGGACACTGGGGAGAGACCCAGTACTTC. Translated, it gives CAIQTAGHWGETQYF.

Here the CDR3 reads CASSVGQYYEQYF. CDR3 coding DNA: TGTGCCAGCAGCGTAGGTCAGTACTACGAGCAGTACTTC. V gene TRBV9 combines with J gene TRBJ2-7; D gene unclear. Germline-derived CDR1 and CDR2 are SGDLS and YYNGEE. V lost 0 bases, J lost 3 bases, and 7 bases lay in between. The CDR3 loop spans 13 amino acids.

The V gene is TRBV9, the J gene TRBJ2-3, with TRBD2 identical over 9 bases. V gave up 2 bases and J gave up 4 bases; unmatched junction bases: 5. The CDR3 sequence is 15 residues long. Germline CDR1 and CDR2: SGDLS and YYNGEE. DNA for the CDR3: TGTGCCAGCAGCGTCGCGGGGGGGCCTCCAGATACGCAGTATTTT. It specifies CASSVAGGPPDTQYF.

This clonotype showed up just a few times. The rearrangement joins TRBV19 to TRBJ2-7; 7 positions match TRBD2. J gave up 7 bases and V 4 bases, and 10 bases lay outside the gene matches. Germline CDR1 is LNHDA and CDR2 is SQIVND (reference sequence). There are 14 residues in the CDR3. The CDR3 coding sequence is TGTGCCAGTAGTAGCGGGAGAACATTCAGTGAGCAGTACTTC. It translates to CASSSGRTFSEQYF.

About this clonotype itself: Compared with germline, one end of the junction differs, possibly owing to a read error. The gene calls are TRBV5-1 and TRBJ1-1; D might be TRBD1 (5 bases). The germline V gene encodes CDR1 SGHRS and CDR2 YFSETQ. The CDR3 sequence is 15 residues long. The CDR3 loop reads CASRAQGGMKTEAFF. CDR3 bases: TGCGCCAGCAGGGCCCAGGGAGGAATGAAGACTGAAGCTTTCTTT.

The chain joins TRBV7-9 to TRBJ1-4; 7 bases fit TRBD1. With V trimmed by 5 bases and J by 5 bases, 8 bases remained unmatched. This CDR3 region has 15 residues. Per the germline V gene, CDR1 is SEHNR and CDR2 is FQNEAQ (reference sequence). The CDR3 DNA follows: TGTGCCAGCAGCCTCGGAGACAGGGAGAATGAAAAACTGTTTTTT. As protein: CASSLGDRENEKLFF.

This clonotype came up a few times. This chain connects TRBV10-2 to TRBJ2-4; D gene uncertain. Germline V gene sequence: CDR1 WSHSY, CDR2 SAAADI. V lost 3 bases to trimming and J lost 6 bases, with 6 bases between them. The CDR3 runs to 12 residues. Written as DNA, the CDR3 is TGCGCCAGCAGTGAAGACCTAAACATTCAGTACTTC. It is translated as CASSEDLNIQYF.

This clonotype has only a few counts. This CDR3 reads CASSHLPGTKAFF. The CDR3 bases are TGTGCCAGCAGCCATCTTCCCGGGACTAAAGCTTTCTTT. The chain joins TRBV12-3 or TRBV12-4 to TRBJ1-1, with D perhaps matching TRBD1 (5 bases). The germline V and J ends were trimmed by 6 bases and 9 bases, with 17 bases remaining between them. This CDR3 has 13 amino acids.

The rearrangement uses TRBV10-3 and TRBJ1-5; D uncertain. Trimming left V 3 bases short and J 3 bases short, with 9 bases between. CDR3 size: 14 residues. CDR1 ENHRY and CDR2 SYGVKD come from the germline V gene. This CDR3 reads CAISDTGSNQPQHF. The CDR3 DNA reads TGTGCCATCAGTGATACGGGGTCCAATCAGCCCCAGCATTTT.

The chain joins TRBV4-1 to TRBJ2-3, with 7 nucleotides matching TRBD1. The V gene's germline CDR1 is MGHRA and CDR2 YSYEKL. V dropped 1 base and J dropped 3; count of bases not matched to a gene: 10. CDR3 length: 17 amino acids. In DNA form, the CDR3 reads TGCGCCAGCAGCCAAGGGGTGCCAGGGGGTATGACAGATACGCAGTATTTT. Amino acid sequence: CASSQGVPGGMTDTQYF.

This clonotype was observed a handful of times. This chain connects TRBV5-1 to TRBJ2-5; D remains unclear. This CDR3 is built from 14 residues. Per the germline V gene, CDR1 is SGHRS and CDR2 is YFSETQ. The V gene lost 2 bases and the J gene lost 2 bases, with 10 bases spanning the gap. The CDR3 sequence: CASSFGRPQETQYF. In nucleotides, the CDR3 is TGCGCCAGCAGCTTCGGTAGGCCGCAAGAGACCCAGTACTTC.

The rearrangement uses TRBV7-9 and TRBJ2-1; D is unclear. This CDR3 has 16 amino acids. Germline loops: CDR1 SEHNR, CDR2 FQNEAQ (reference sequence). Trimming stripped 1 base from V and 0 bases from J, with 10 bases between. The CDR3 protein is CASSLVSYSSYNEQFF. The CDR3 nucleotides are TGTGCCAGCAGCTTAGTGTCCTATAGCTCCTACAATGAGCAGTTCTTC.

The J gene is TRBJ1-1, the V gene TRBV5-1, with D unresolved. From germline, CDR1 is SGHRS and CDR2 YFSETQ. V lost 3 bases and J 5 bases, leaving 17 bases between the germline ends. The CDR3 runs 15 residues. The DNA for the CDR3 is TGCGCCAGCAGCTACCTAGCCACCCCGGGGACTGAAGCTTTCTTT. It encodes CASSYLATPGTEAFF. Based on the CDR3 plus reference TRBV5-1 and TRBJ1-1, the full variable domain is KAGVTQTPRYLIKTRGQQVTLSCSPISGHRSVSWYQQTPGQGLQFLFEYFSETQRNKGNFPGRFSGRQFSNSRSEMNVSTLELGDSALYLCASSYLATPGTEAFFGQGTRLTVV.

This clonotype was detected only once. The chain carries TRBV3-1 and TRBJ1-3; D is uncertain. Germline V gives CDR1 LGHDT, CDR2 YNNKEL (reference sequence). CDR3 length: 18 amino acids. Trimming pared 4 bases from V and 0 bases from J, leaving 19 bases between. CDR3 sequence reads: CASSPILPTLHSGNTIYF. CDR3 coding DNA: TGTGCCAGCAGCCCGATACTACCGACACTCCACTCTGGAAACACCATATATTTT.

The chain joins TRBV4-2 to TRBJ1-2; unclear D gene. This CDR3 is 17 amino acids long. CDR1 is LGHNA and CDR2 is YNFKEQ in the germline V gene. Trimming stripped 4 bases from V and 3 bases from J, with 21 bases between. CDR3 in DNA: TGTGCCAGCAGCCGATATCTCATCCTGGTTCAAGACTATGGCTACACCTTC. Translating it yields CASSRYLILVQDYGYTF.

Comments on this clonotype: One end of the junction does not line up with germline, which may come from a read error. The CDR3 protein is CASSYSRGRSPLHF. CDR3 bases: TGTGCCAGCAGTTACTCGAGAGGAAGGTCACCTCTCCACTTT. The rearrangement links TRBV6-5 to TRBJ1-6; D is undetermined. Germline V gene sequence: CDR1 MNHEY, CDR2 SVGAGI. This CDR3 comprises 14 residues.

This clonotype has only a few counts. The rearrangement uses TRBV24-1 and TRBJ2-5; 10 nucleotides agree with TRBD1. The trim removed 3 bases at V and 4 bases at J, leaving 4 bases unmatched. The CDR3 totals 15 residues. Germline V gene sequence: CDR1 KGHDR, CDR2 SFDVKD. The DNA of the CDR3 is TGTGCCACCAGTGATCTCCGGGACAGGGGAGAGACCCAGTACTTC. Protein sequence: CATSDLRDRGETQYF.

This clonotype was seen only a few times. The rearrangement links TRBV12-5 to TRBJ2-3; 8 nucleotides align to TRBD2. Germline V gene data show CDR1 as LGHNT and CDR2 as FRNRAP. The J segment lost 1 base and the V segment lost 4 bases, leaving 4 bases of the junction unmatched. The CDR3 has 15 residues. CDR3 in amino acids: CASGSGSGGTDTQYF. CDR3 coding DNA: TGTGCTAGTGGTTCCGGTAGCGGGGGCACAGATACGCAGTATTTT.

The V and J genes are TRBV6-4 and TRBJ2-1; tentatively, D is TRBD1 or TRBD2 (5 bases each). The CDR3 is 15 amino acids. Trimming cost V 7 bases and J 4 bases, with 17 bases left between them. Germline CDR1 MRHNA, CDR2 SNTAGT. The CDR3 spells CASTRDPNLYNEQFF. DNA for the CDR3: TGTGCCAGCACCCGGGACCCTAATTTGTACAATGAGCAGTTCTTC.

The rearrangement links TRBV7-9 to TRBJ2-5; 11 positions match TRBD1. J gave up 0 bases and V 1 base, and 1 base lay outside the gene matches. The CDR3 has 16 amino acids. Germline assignment: CDR1 SEHNR and CDR2 FQNEAQ (reference sequence). CDR3 region: CASSLGGQGDQETQYF. Written as DNA, the CDR3 is TGTGCCAGCAGCTTAGGGGGACAGGGGGACCAAGAGACCCAGTACTTC.

This clonotype has ten or more counts. The rearrangement links TRBV29-1 to TRBJ2-5; D is ambiguous. The CDR3 totals 13 residues. With 4 bases removed from V and 1 base from J, the gap between germline ends came to 10 bases. CDR1 and CDR2 (germline): SQVTM, ANQGSEA. The CDR3 sequence: CSVGGTSQETQYF. The CDR3 bases are TGCAGCGTTGGAGGTACTTCCCAAGAGACCCAGTACTTC.